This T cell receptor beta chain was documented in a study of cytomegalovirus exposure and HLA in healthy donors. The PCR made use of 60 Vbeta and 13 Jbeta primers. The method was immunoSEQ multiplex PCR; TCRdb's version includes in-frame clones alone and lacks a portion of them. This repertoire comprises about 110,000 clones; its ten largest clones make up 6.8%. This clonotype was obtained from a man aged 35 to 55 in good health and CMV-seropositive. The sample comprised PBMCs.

The CDR3 coding sequence is TGCGCCAGCAGCTTGTTCACAGGGCGGGATACGCAGTATTTT. Amino acids: CASSLFTGRDTQYF. The chain recombines TRBV5-1 with TRBJ2-3; maybe TRBD1 (6 bases). Germline CDR1 is SGHRS and CDR2 is YFSETQ. The CDR3 runs 14 residues. V lost 1 base and J 6 bases, leaving 12 bases between the germline ends.